This TCR beta chain is from a study of beta chain features in type 1 diabetes. At the level of the study: Patient and healthy donor groups were alike in age, gender and cell yields. Study-level points and caveats: Patients with Type 1 diabetes showed moderately but significantly shorter TCRB CDR3s in all four CD4+ subsets. When cDNA is sequenced, cells with high TCR expression could be over-represented.

Unmatched junction bases numbered 13, after V lost 1 base and J lost 1 base. The germline CDR1 and CDR2 sequences are LGHNA and YSLEER. This CDR3 comprises 20 residues. About this clone itself: Its matching antigen is unknown.

The entirety of the isolated RNA underwent reverse transcription, so expressed TCRB transcripts were sequenced. Assay: immunoSEQ multiplex PCR; the TCRdb copy retains only in-frame clones and omits some. Here the sample spans 300,000 to 400,000 clones, less than 15% being singletons. Stem cell-like memory, regulatory, central memory and naive CD4+ cells were sorted via CD45RO/CCR7/CD25/CD127/CD95/CD27. V gene TRBV4-3 combines with J gene TRBJ2-6; 7 bases fit TRBD1. The specimen sequenced was naive CD4+ T cells from blood. This TCR was recovered from a woman between 18 and 29 years old with type 1 diabetes. The DNA of the CDR3 is TGCGCCAGCAGCCAAGTCACCCCGGGACAGATTCTGTCTGGGGCCAACGTCCTGACTTTC. It codes for CASSQVTPGQILSGANVLTF.